This T cell receptor beta chain is from a study of shared clonotypes between healthy human individuals (TCRdb year 2020). Notes on the research overall: A couple of women and a few men aged 18 to 49 years were included in the cohort. To estimate repertoire size and how much clonotype sharing occurs between individuals, the study deeply sequenced the blood TCR repertoires of several healthy adults. Libraries were prepared and TCR repertoires were sequenced by different laboratories using diverse techniques, in order to increase sequencing depth and limit assay-specific biases. Per donor, leukapheresis produced somewhere between about 0.9 and 10 billion PBMCs.

Using the deep immunoSEQ assay, multiplex PCR amplified TCR CDR3 regions from genomic DNA. Extracted genomic DNA from each cell subset was spread evenly across all wells of several immunoSEQ 96-well plates, with each plate serving as a replicate. For unsorted PBMC, each replicate PCR was loaded with about 300 ng genomic DNA, equivalent to about 30,000 T cell genomes. Unsorted PBMC genomic DNA was sequenced across ten immunoSEQ deep assay plates. Purified libraries were quantified with a Qubit 3.0 fluorometer, sized on a Bioanalyzer 2100, and re-quantified with the KAPA Library Quantification kit. Every immunoSEQ 96-well plate was sequenced on a separate single-read 150-cycle Illumina NextSeq 550 flow cell. Processing in the source paper ran as follows. The immunoSEQ output contained only junctional sequences without quality scores, so filtering could not match that applied to full-length reads. Sequences were annotated with PyIR, a Python wrapper for IgBLAST v1.9, and V/J genes and CDR3 were assigned using IMGT germline references. Reads were removed for weak V/J assignments (E-value above 1e-6), missing CDR3, stop codons, out-of-frame junctions, or ambiguous translated residues. V3J clonotypes were defined as sequences sharing an identical inferred V gene, J gene, and CDR3 amino acid sequence. The percentage overlap between two repertoires was calculated by dividing the number of shared unique clonotypes by the size of the smaller repertoire. Three approaches were used to assess repertoire richness: RTK rarefaction, the Chao1 estimator, and Recon v2.1 estimates of unobserved clonotypes. TCRdb's version of the immuneACCESS table is confined to in-frame rearrangements and falls short of the full clone set. An unresolved V gene accounts for under half of the shortfall where checked; the remainder is of unknown origin. V and J calls and clone size are copied from that table; D and trimming were computed from the DNA. In all, the sample holds about 480,000 clones, and approximately 85% of those were seen once. The top ten hold over 10% of the sample.

The donors were healthy, HIV-negative adults with no recently reported acute infections or vaccinations. Every donor was a Caucasian adult living in Nashville, Tennessee, USA. In the unsorted samples, 90 million or so PBMCs were counted, and genomic DNA was extracted using the QIAamp DNA Blood Mini kit. Blood was collected by leukapheresis, and PBMCs were isolated by Ficoll-Histopaque density gradient centrifugation and then cryopreserved in liquid nitrogen vapor phase. Via the germline V gene, CDR1 is MNHEY and CDR2 SVGAGI. V is cut back by 4 bases and J by 8 bases, with 5 bases in the junction unmatched. The CDR3 holds 13 amino acids from the cysteine to the phenylalanine. Only CDR3 DNA is held: 39 bases, read in frame from base 1. As regards this clone: Its antigen is not yet known. No base quality information exists; no much larger clone differs at one position.

Summary of the overall study and its limitations: Only blood was sampled, and tissue TCR repertoires likely differ from those in blood. Based on pairwise subsampling, the degree of clonotype sharing among donors was expected to be affected by sequencing depth. Because the study included a small number of donors, the genetic and exposure-history diversity represented was limited.

Material for sequencing was PBMCs. The clonotype comes from a woman aged 40-49 years in good health. Some clones in this sample may be carry-over from other donors' samples. This chain is built from TRBV6-5 and TRBJ2-1, with 7 central nucleotides matching TRBD2. The CDR3 sequence is CASSLSGTYEQFF. The nucleotides are TGTGCCAGCAGTTTGAGCGGGACCTATGAGCAGTTCTTC.